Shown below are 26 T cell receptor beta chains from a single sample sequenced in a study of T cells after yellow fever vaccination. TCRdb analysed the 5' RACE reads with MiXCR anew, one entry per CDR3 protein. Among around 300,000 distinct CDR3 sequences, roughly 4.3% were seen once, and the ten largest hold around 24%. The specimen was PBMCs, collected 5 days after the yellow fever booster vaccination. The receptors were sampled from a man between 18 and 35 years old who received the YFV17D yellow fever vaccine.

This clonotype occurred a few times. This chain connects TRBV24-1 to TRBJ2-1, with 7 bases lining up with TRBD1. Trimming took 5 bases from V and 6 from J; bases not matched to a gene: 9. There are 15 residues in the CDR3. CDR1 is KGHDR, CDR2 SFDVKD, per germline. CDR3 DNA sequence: TGTGCCACCAGTGTCTATGGACAGGTAATCAATGAGCAGTTCTTC. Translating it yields CATSVYGQVINEQFF.

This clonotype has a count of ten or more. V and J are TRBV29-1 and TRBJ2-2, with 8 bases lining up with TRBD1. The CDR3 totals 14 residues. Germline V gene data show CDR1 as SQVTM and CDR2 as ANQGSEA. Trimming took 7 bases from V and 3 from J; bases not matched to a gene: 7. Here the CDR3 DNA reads TGCAGCGCTGTCACAGGGGGTTACACCGGGGAGCTGTTTTTT. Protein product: CSAVTGGYTGELFF.

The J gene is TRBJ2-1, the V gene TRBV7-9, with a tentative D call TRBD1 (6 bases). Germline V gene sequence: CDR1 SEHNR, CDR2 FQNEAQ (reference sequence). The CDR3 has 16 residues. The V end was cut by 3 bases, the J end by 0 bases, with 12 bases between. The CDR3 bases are TGTGCCAGCAGCTTCGAGGGGGTTACCTCCTACAATGAGCAGTTCTTC. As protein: CASSFEGVTSYNEQFF.

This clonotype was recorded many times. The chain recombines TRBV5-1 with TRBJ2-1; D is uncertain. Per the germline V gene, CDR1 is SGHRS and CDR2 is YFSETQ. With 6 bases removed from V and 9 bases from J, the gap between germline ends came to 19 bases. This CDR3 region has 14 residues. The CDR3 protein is CASNSHHTGGEQFF. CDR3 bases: TGCGCCAGCAACTCCCATCACACCGGCGGTGAGCAGTTCTTC.

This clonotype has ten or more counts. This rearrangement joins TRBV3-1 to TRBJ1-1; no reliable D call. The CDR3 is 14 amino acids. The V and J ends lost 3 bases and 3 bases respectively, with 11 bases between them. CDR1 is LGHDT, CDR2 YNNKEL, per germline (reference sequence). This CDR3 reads CASSQGLTDTEAFF. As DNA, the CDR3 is TGTGCCAGCAGCCAGGGATTGACGGACACTGAAGCTTTCTTT. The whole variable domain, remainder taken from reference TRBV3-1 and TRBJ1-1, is DTAVSQTPKYLVTQMGNDKSIKCEQNLGHDTMYWYKQDSKKFLKIMFSYNNKELIINETVPNRFSPKSPDKAHLNLHINSLELGDSAVYFCASSQGLTDTEAFFGQGTRLTVV.

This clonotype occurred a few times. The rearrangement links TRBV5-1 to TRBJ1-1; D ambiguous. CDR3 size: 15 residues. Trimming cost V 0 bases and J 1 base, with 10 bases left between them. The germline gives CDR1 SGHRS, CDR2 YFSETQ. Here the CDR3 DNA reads TGCGCCAGCAGCTTGGGGGCCCACCCGAACACTGAAGCTTTCTTT. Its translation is CASSLGAHPNTEAFF. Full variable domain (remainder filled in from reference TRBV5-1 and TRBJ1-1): KAGVTQTPRYLIKTRGQQVTLSCSPISGHRSVSWYQQTPGQGLQFLFEYFSETQRNKGNFPGRFSGRQFSNSRSEMNVSTLELGDSALYLCASSLGAHPNTEAFFGQGTRLTVV.

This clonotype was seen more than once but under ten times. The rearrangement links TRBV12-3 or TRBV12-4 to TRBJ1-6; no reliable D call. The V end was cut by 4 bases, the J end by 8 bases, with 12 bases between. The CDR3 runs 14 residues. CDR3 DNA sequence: TGTGCCAGCAGTTGGAGGCGATTGGATTCACCCCTCCACTTT. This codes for CASSWRRLDSPLHF.

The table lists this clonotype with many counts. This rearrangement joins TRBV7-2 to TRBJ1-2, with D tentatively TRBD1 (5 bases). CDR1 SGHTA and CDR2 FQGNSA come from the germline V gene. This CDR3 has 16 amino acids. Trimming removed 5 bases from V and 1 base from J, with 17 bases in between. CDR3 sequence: CASSPQSGTHNYGYTF. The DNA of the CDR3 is TGTGCCAGCAGCCCACAGTCCGGGACCCATAACTATGGCTACACCTTC.

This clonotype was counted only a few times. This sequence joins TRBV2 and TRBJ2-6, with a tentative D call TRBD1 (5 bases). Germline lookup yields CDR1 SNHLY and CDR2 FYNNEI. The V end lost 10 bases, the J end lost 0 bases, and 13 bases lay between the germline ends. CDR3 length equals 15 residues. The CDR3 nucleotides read TGTGCCACTAAAGCAGACAGCTCTGGGGCCAACGTCCTGACTTTC. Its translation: CATKADSSGANVLTF.

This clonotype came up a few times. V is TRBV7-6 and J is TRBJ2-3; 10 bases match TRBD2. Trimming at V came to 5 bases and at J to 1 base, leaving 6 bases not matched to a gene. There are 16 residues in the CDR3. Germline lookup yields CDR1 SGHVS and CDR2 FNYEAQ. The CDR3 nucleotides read TGTGCCAGCAGCCTCACTAGCGGGGTGGGCACAGATACGCAGTATTTT. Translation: CASSLTSGVGTDTQYF.

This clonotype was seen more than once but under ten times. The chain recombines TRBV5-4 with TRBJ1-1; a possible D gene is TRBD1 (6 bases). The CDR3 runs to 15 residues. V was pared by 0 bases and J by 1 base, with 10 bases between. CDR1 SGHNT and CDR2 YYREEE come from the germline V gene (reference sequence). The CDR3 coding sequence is TGTGCCAGCAGCTTGGCAGAGGGGGGGAACACTGAAGCTTTCTTT. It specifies CASSLAEGGNTEAFF.

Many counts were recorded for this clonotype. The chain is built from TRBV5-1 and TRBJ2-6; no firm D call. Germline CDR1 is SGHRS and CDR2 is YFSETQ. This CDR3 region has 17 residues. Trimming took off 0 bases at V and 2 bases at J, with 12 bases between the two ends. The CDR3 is CASSLDFSWPGANVLTF. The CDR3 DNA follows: TGCGCCAGCAGCTTGGACTTTAGCTGGCCTGGGGCCAACGTCCTGACTTTC.

CDR3 residues: CAWSPGGSNQPQHF. CDR3 DNA sequence: TGTGCCTGGAGTCCTGGGGGGAGCAATCAGCCCCAGCATTTT. The V and J genes are TRBV30 and TRBJ1-5; the D gene is possibly TRBD1 (5 bases). The CDR3 contains 14 residues. CDR1 GTSNPN and CDR2 SVGIG come from the germline V gene (reference sequence). V dropped 2 bases and J dropped 1 base, with 9 bases sitting between them.

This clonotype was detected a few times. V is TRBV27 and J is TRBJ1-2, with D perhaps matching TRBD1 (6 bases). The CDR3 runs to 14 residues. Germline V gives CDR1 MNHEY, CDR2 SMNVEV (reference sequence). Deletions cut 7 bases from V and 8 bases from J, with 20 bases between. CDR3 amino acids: CASTSRGGIDGYTF. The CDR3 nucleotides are TGTGCCAGCACCTCGAGGGGGGGTATTGACGGCTACACCTTC.

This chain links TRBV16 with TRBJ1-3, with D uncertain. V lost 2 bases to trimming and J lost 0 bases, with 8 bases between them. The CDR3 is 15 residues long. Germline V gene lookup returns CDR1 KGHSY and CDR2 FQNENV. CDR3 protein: CASSQQISSGNTIYF. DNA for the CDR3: TGTGCCAGCAGCCAACAGATAAGCTCTGGAAACACCATATATTTT. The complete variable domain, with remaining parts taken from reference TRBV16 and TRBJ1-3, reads GEEVAQTPKHLVRGEGQKAKLYCAPIKGHSYVFWYQQVLKNEFKFLISFQNENVFDETGMPKERFSAKCLPNSPCSLEIQATKLEDSAVYFCASSQQISSGNTIYFGEGSWLTVV.

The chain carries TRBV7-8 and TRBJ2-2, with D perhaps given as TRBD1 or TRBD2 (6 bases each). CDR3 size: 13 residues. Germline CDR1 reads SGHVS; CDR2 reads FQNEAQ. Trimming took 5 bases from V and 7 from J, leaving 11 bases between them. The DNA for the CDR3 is TGTGCCAGCAGCCTAGAGGGGGGCGGGGAGCTGTTTTTT. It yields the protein CASSLEGGGELFF.

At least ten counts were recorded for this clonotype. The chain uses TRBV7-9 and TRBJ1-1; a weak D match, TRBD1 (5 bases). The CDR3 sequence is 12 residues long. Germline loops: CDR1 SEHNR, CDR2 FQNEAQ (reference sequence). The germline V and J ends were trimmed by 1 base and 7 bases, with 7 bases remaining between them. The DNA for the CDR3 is TGTGCCAGCAGCTTAGGGGGCAGTGAAGCTTTCTTT. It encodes CASSLGGSEAFF.

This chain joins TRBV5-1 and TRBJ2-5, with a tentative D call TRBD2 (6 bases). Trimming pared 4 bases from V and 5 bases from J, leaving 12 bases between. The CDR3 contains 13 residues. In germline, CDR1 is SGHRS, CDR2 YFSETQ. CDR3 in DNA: TGCGCCAGCAGCACCTCGGGGGAGGAGACCCAGTACTTC. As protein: CASSTSGEETQYF. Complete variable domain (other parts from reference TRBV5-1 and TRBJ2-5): KAGVTQTPRYLIKTRGQQVTLSCSPISGHRSVSWYQQTPGQGLQFLFEYFSETQRNKGNFPGRFSGRQFSNSRSEMNVSTLELGDSALYLCASSTSGEETQYFGPGTRLLVL.

CDR3 bases: TGTGCCAGCAGTTTCTCGAATTCACCCCTCCACTTT. Encoded protein: CASSFSNSPLHF. The rearrangement joins TRBV12-3 or TRBV12-4 to TRBJ1-6, with no clear D. This CDR3 is 12 amino acids long. Trimming left V 3 bases short and J 7 bases short, with 4 bases between.

The CDR3 nucleotides are TGTGCCAGCAGCTTTCTAGCGGGGGATCTCACAGATACGCAGTATTTT. Translated: CASSFLAGDLTDTQYF. V and J are TRBV5-5 and TRBJ2-3; 10 bases line up with TRBD2. The J segment lost 2 bases and the V segment lost 2 bases, leaving 5 bases of the junction unmatched. CDR3 length: 16 amino acids. CDR1 is SGHKS and CDR2 is YYEKEE in the germline V gene (reference sequence).

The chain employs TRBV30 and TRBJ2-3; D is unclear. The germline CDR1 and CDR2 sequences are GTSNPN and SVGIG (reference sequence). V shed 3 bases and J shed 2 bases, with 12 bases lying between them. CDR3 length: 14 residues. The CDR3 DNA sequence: TGTGCCTGGAGCGGAGAAATCCACACAGATACGCAGTATTTT. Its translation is CAWSGEIHTDTQYF. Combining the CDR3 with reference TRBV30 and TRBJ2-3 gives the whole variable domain SQTIHQWPATLVQPVGSPLSLECTVEGTSNPNLYWYRQAAGRGLQLLFYSVGIGQISSEVPQNLSASRPQDRQFILSSKKLLLSDSGFYLCAWSGEIHTDTQYFGPGTRLTVL.

The CDR3, as DNA: TGTGCCAGCAGTGAACAGGGGGCGACCTACGAGCAGTACGTC. Translated, it gives CASSEQGATYEQYV. The V and J genes are TRBV2 and TRBJ2-7; 8 nucleotides match TRBD1. Trimming took 2 bases from V and 2 from J; bases not matched to a gene: 2. The germline V gene encodes CDR1 SNHLY and CDR2 FYNNEI. The CDR3 covers 14 residues.

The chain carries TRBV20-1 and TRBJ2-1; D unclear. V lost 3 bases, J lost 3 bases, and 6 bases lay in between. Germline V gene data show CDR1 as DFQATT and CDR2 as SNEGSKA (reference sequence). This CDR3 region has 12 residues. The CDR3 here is CSASLIYNEQFF. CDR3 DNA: TGCAGTGCTAGTTTAATCTACAATGAGCAGTTCTTC.

This CDR3 is CASSAGQGLSQPQHF. The CDR3 nucleotides are TGTGCCAGCAGTGCCGGGCAGGGGTTGAGTCAGCCCCAGCATTTT. The chain uses TRBV6-5 and TRBJ1-5, with D tentatively TRBD1 (6 bases). In germline, CDR1 is MNHEY, CDR2 SVGAGI. With 5 bases removed from V and 6 bases from J, the gap between germline ends came to 17 bases. The CDR3 spans 15 residues.

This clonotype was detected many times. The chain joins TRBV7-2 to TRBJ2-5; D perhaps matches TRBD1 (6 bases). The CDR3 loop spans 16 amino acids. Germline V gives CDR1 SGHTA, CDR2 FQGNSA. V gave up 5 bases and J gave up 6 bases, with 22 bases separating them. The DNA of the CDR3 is TGTGCCAGCAGCCAAGAGCCCAGGGGTGGGAGAAAGACCCAGTACTTC. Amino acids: CASSQEPRGGRKTQYF.

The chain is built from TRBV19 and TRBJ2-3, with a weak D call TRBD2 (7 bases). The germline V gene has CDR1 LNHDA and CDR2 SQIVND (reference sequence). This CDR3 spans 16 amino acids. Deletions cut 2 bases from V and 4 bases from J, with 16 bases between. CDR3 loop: CASSIFVGGGSDTQYF. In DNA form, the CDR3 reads TGTGCCAGTAGTATATTCGTAGGGGGAGGGTCAGATACGCAGTATTTT.